One and the same sample provided the 6 T cell receptor beta chains below, sequenced in a study of blood T cells in healthy people across ages (dated by TCRdb to about 2015). Library construction relied on 5' RACE. The sample was run on an Illumina HiSeq 2500. A second roughly 7 to 12 cycle PCR used a sample-barcoded 5' primer and a J-beta primer mix. Using fastp at Q25 and MiXCR, TCRdb reprocessed the public reads and kept productive beta chains. Every CDR3 protein is listed once, alongside the most common genes and DNA of its rows. Present in this sample are about 570,000 distinct CDR3 sequences, 25% to 30% of which were seen just once. The ten largest clones add up to approximately 17% of the sample. The sequencing sample was made of blood. The receptors were sampled from a woman between 65 and 79 years old in good health.

The chain joins TRBV6-4 to TRBJ1-1; D is ambiguous. CDR1 is MRHNA, CDR2 SNTAGT, per germline. The CDR3 contains 13 residues. Trimming removed 5 bases at V and 3 bases at J, with 10 bases between. CDR3 sequence reads: CASSRKVDTEAFF. The DNA for the CDR3 is TGTGCCAGCAGTCGGAAGGTGGACACTGAAGCTTTCTTT.

This clonotype was observed once. This sequence joins TRBV27 and TRBJ1-5, with D possibly matching TRBD1 (5 bases). V lost 3 bases, J lost 6 bases, and 12 bases lay in between. Germline V gene sequence: CDR1 MNHEY, CDR2 SMNVEV (reference sequence). The CDR3 contains 14 residues. As DNA, the CDR3 is TGTGCCAGCAGTTTGGAGGGGCGCGGTCAGCCCCAGCATTTT. Translation gives CASSLEGRGQPQHF.

This chain links TRBV4-1 with TRBJ2-5; D is unresolved. This CDR3 has 15 residues. CDR1 MGHRA and CDR2 YSYEKL come from the germline V gene. Trimming cost V 3 bases and J 7 bases, with 18 bases left between them. In nucleotides, the CDR3 is TGCGCCAGCAGCCAGGAGATCTATTATCTTGGGACCCAGTACTTC. Its protein product is CASSQEIYYLGTQYF.

Remarks on this clonotype: The junction and the germline gene differ at one end; a read error may be behind it. This chain links TRBV6-5 with TRBJ2-4; 7 bases are a match to TRBD2. The germline V gene has CDR1 MNHEY and CDR2 SVGAGI. This CDR3 has 15 residues. CDR3 DNA sequence: TGTGTCAGCAGCCACGGGACTAAGGGCAAAAACATTCAGTACTTC. Its translation: CVSSHGTKGKNIQYF.

V and J are TRBV6-1 and TRBJ2-1; no firm D call. The J call may be wrong; the DNA end is better matched by TRBJ2-7. The CDR3 totals 14 residues. From germline, CDR1 is MNHNS and CDR2 SASEGT. The CDR3 sequence: CASSELGYWDEQYF. The CDR3 coding sequence is TGTGCCAGCAGTGAACTAGGATATTGGGACGAGCAGTACTTC.

This clonotype was picked up a small number of times. This chain links TRBV20-1 with TRBJ1-2; no clear D. The V gene's germline CDR1 is DFQATT and CDR2 SNEGSKA (reference sequence). Trimming removed 2 bases at V and 2 bases at J, with 9 bases between. This CDR3 region has 13 residues. The CDR3 spells CSARPGGNYGYTF. The CDR3 DNA follows: TGCAGTGCTAGACCCGGAGGGAACTATGGCTACACCTTC.